A single sample gave rise to the 17 T cell receptor beta chains below, sequenced in a study of shared clonotypes between healthy human individuals (dated by TCRdb to 2019 to 2021). The library relied on the immunoSEQ multiplex PCR assay. TCRdb stores this immuneACCESS table with in-frame sequences only. Part of the clones is absent; in the studies checked, under half of the shortfall reflects unresolved V genes, and no reason is known for the rest. Counted in this sample were roughly 1,100,000 clones; about three quarters of them appeared once. Together, the top ten hold roughly 1.4% of the sample. Sequenced material: memory CD4+ T cells sorted from blood. The cell subset or site label for this specimen denotes: CD45RA-negative fraction. The receptors come from a man between 18 and 29 years old in good health.

This clone is a singleton in its sample. The gene calls are TRBV7-2 and TRBJ1-1; D gene unclear. V dropped 6 bases and J dropped 0 bases, with 5 bases sitting between them. Germline lookup yields CDR1 SGHTA and CDR2 FQGNSA. The CDR3 is 12 residues long. The CDR3 sequence: CASSHLNTEAFF. In DNA, the CDR3 is TGTGCCAGCAGTCATTTGAACACTGAAGCTTTCTTT.

This chain uses TRBV4-2 with TRBJ2-7; D is possibly TRBD1 (5 bases). Trimming removed 1 base at V and 2 bases at J, with 9 bases between. CDR3 length: 14 residues. From germline, CDR1 is LGHNA and CDR2 YNFKEQ. In nucleotides, the CDR3 is TGTGCCAGCAGCCAAGTGGGGCAAGCCTACGAGCAGTACTTC. As protein: CASSQVGQAYEQYF.

To note about this clone: The same CDR3 is also encoded by other DNA sequences in this sample. This sequence joins TRBV20-1 and TRBJ2-7; possibly TRBD2 for D (6 bases). The CDR3 is made up of 10 amino acids. V lost 5 bases and J lost 7, with 9 bases in between. CDR1 and CDR2 from the germline V gene are DFQATT and SNEGSKA (reference sequence). This CDR3 is CSASRGEQYF. DNA for the CDR3: TGCAGTGCTTCCCGGGGGGAGCAGTACTTC.

The chain recombines TRBV5-6 with TRBJ1-5; D is possibly TRBD1 (5 bases). CDR1 and CDR2 from the germline V gene are SGHDT and YYEEEE. V was cut by 3 bases and J by 1 base, with 14 bases left in between. There are 16 residues in the CDR3. CDR3 loop: CASSSTLGGSNQPQHF. In DNA form, the CDR3 reads TGTGCCAGCAGCTCCACTCTCGGGGGGAGCAATCAGCCCCAGCATTTT.

This chain joins TRBV29-1 and TRBJ2-1; no reliable D call. Germline V gene data show CDR1 as SQVTM and CDR2 as ANQGSEA. CDR3 length: 14 residues. V gave up 4 bases and J gave up 4 bases, with 14 bases separating them. The CDR3 DNA sequence: TGCAGCGTTGTATCGCAGTTCGATTACAATGAGCAGTTCTTC. Translated, it gives CSVVSQFDYNEQFF.

The rearrangement joins TRBV10-3 to TRBJ1-1, with 7 nucleotides matching TRBD1. The trim removed 6 bases at V and 4 bases at J, leaving 2 bases unmatched. Per germline, CDR1 ENHRY and CDR2 SYGVKD. The CDR3 contains 12 residues. CDR3 sequence: CAISSGGTEAFF. The CDR3 coding sequence is TGTGCCATCAGCTCAGGGGGCACTGAAGCTTTCTTT.

This chain links TRBV7-2 with TRBJ2-3, with TRBD2 identical over 15 bases. The CDR3 has 17 residues. Trimming removed 1 base from V and 4 bases from J; junction bases left unmatched: 3. The germline V gene has CDR1 SGHTA and CDR2 FQGNSA. CDR3 protein: CASSLGWTSGRADTQYF. The CDR3 DNA is TGTGCCAGCAGCTTAGGTTGGACTAGCGGGAGGGCAGATACGCAGTATTTT.

This chain's CDR3 is CASSYSMYGDTEAFF. In DNA, the CDR3 is TGTGCCAGCAGTTACTCGATGTACGGGGACACTGAAGCTTTCTTT. This sequence joins TRBV6-5 and TRBJ1-1, with D hard to call. Looked up from germline, CDR1 is MNHEY and CDR2 is SVGAGI. Trimming took 0 bases from V and 3 from J, leaving 11 bases between them. CDR3 length: 15 residues.

The chain has TRBV29-1 and TRBJ2-1; TRBD2 matches at 12 bases. Germline-derived CDR1 and CDR2 are SQVTM and ANQGSEA. The CDR3 is 16 amino acids. Germline trimming cut 2 bases from V and 3 bases from J; bases unmatched to any gene: 5. In DNA form, the CDR3 reads TGCAGCGTTGAACCACGGACTAGCGGGGACTACAATGAGCAGTTCTTC. This encodes CSVEPRTSGDYNEQFF.

The chain recombines TRBV19 with TRBJ1-4; D uncertain. The CDR3 spans 15 residues. The V gene's germline CDR1 is LNHDA and CDR2 SQIVND (reference sequence). The V gene lost 2 bases and the J gene lost 3 bases, with 10 bases spanning the gap. CDR3 loop: CASSISPGANEKLFF. CDR3 bases: TGTGCCAGTAGTATATCTCCTGGTGCTAATGAAAAACTGTTTTTT. Using reference TRBV19 and TRBJ1-4 for the parts outside the CDR3, the full variable domain is DGGITQSPKYLFRKEGQNVTLSCEQNLNHDAMYWYRQDPGQGLRLIYYSQIVNDFQKGDIAEGYSVSREKKESFPLTVTSAQKNPTAFYLCASSISPGANEKLFFGSGTQLSVL.

This sequence joins TRBV10-3 and TRBJ2-3; D not resolved. Trimming shortened V by 0 bases and J by 5 bases, and 6 bases separated the two germline ends. Germline V lookup: CDR1 ENHRY, CDR2 SYGVKD. This CDR3 spans 13 amino acids. CDR3 protein: CAISESRVDTQYF. The CDR3 DNA reads as TGTGCCATCAGTGAGTCACGGGTAGATACGCAGTATTTT.

The CDR3 DNA reads TGTGCCAGTAGCACCAGGGAAGGGTACGAGCAGTACTTC. It specifies CASSTREGYEQYF. The J gene is TRBJ2-7, the V gene TRBV19; TRBD1 is a possible D gene (5 bases). Germline loops: CDR1 LNHDA, CDR2 SQIVND (reference sequence). The CDR3 is 13 amino acids. Trimming cost V 6 bases and J 4 bases, with 13 bases left between them.

This clone was counted between two and nine times. Other nucleotide sequences in the sample specify the same CDR3. The chain links TRBV10-3 to TRBJ2-5, with 10 bases identical to TRBD1. The CDR3 spans 14 residues. The germline V gene has CDR1 ENHRY and CDR2 SYGVKD. The trim removed 5 bases at V and 3 bases at J, leaving 3 bases unmatched. CDR3 in amino acids: CAISPGQGKETQYF. Here the CDR3 DNA reads TGTGCCATCAGTCCGGGACAGGGGAAAGAGACCCAGTACTTC.

The chain combines TRBV12-5 with TRBJ2-1; possibly TRBD2 for D (6 bases). The CDR3 has 13 amino acids. Germline V gene sequence: CDR1 LGHNT, CDR2 FRNRAP. Between the trimmed V and J ends, which lost 8 bases and 7 bases, there was a span of 15 bases. The CDR3 protein is CASSRRRENEQFF. The CDR3 coding sequence is TGTGCTAGTAGCAGGAGGAGGGAGAATGAGCAGTTCTTC. Drawing the rest from reference TRBV12-5 and TRBJ2-1, the complete variable domain is DARVTQTPRHKVTEMGQEVTMRCQPILGHNTVFWYRQTMMQGLELLAYFRNRAPLDDSGMPKDRFSAEMPDATLATLKIQPSEPRDSAVYFCASSRRRENEQFFGPGTRLTVL.

Comments on this clone: This same CDR3 is encoded by further DNA sequences in the sample. The V and J genes are TRBV4-3 and TRBJ1-1, with unresolved D. Germline V gene lookup returns CDR1 LGHNA and CDR2 YSLEER. This CDR3 has 14 amino acids. V was clipped by 1 base and J by 6 bases, with 12 bases between them. CDR3: CASSQGGRVAEAFF. In DNA, the CDR3 is TGCGCCAGCAGCCAAGGAGGTAGGGTGGCTGAAGCTTTCTTT.

The rearrangement uses TRBV11-2 and TRBJ1-3; possible D gene TRBD1, 6 bases. Per germline, CDR1 SGHAT and CDR2 FQNNGV. The V end lost 2 bases, the J end lost 4 bases, and 15 bases lay between the germline ends. This CDR3 region has 16 residues. This CDR3 is CASSLSDRAAGNTIYF. Written as DNA, the CDR3 is TGTGCCAGCAGCTTATCGGACAGAGCGGCAGGAAACACCATATATTTT.

J is TRBJ1-5 and V is TRBV7-2; 9 nucleotides agree with TRBD1. The CDR3 consists of 15 residues. The V and J ends lost 1 base and 7 bases, in that order; junction bases with no gene match: 5. Germline-derived CDR1 and CDR2 are SGHTA and FQGNSA. CDR3 bases: TGTGCCAGCAGCTTAGTGGGACAGGGATCCCAGCCCCAGCATTTT. Amino acid sequence: CASSLVGQGSQPQHF.